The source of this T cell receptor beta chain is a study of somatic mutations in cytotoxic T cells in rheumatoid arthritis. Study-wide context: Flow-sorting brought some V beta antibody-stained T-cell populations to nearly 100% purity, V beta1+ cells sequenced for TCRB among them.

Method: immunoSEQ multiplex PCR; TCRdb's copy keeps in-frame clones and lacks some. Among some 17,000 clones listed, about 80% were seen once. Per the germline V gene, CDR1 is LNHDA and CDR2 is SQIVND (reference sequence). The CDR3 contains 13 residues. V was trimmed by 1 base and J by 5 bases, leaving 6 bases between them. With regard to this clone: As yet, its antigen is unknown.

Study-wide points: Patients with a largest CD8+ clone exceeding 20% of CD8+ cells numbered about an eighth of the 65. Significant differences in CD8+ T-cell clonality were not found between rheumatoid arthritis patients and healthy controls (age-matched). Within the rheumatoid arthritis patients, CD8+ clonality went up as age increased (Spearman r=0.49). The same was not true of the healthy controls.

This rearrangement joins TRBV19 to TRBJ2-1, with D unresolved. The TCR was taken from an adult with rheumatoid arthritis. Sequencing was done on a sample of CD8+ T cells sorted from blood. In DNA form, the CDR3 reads TGTGCCAGTAGTATAGCGTTAAACAATGAGCAGTTCTTC. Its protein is CASSIALNNEQFF.